Sequencing of this T cell receptor beta chain was carried out in a study of blood T cell repertoires in COVID-19. As for the study in general: There were acute and convalescent COVID-19 samples, and they came from the United States, Italy and Spain. Nucleic acid was either cDNA or gDNA, and it came from T cells, B-cell-depleted T cells, or PBMCs.

The authors' processing: From reference gene primer amplification, estimates of nucleated cell counts were derived. Clones were sequenced by immunoSEQ multiplex PCR, and TCRdb holds only the in-frame ones, with some missing. From that table come the V and J calls and clone size; the DNA was used to work out D and trimming. The sample consists of roughly 150,000 clones, about 86% of them appearing once. Trimming took 5 bases from V and 6 from J, leaving 8 bases between them. The CDR3 covers 12 residues. Germline values: CDR1 SEHNR, CDR2 FQNEAQ (reference sequence). This receptor was identified in a human donor in a cohort sampled during active COVID-19. V is TRBV7-9 and J is TRBJ1-5, with D perhaps matching TRBD1 (5 bases). The sample taken for sequencing was peripheral blood. For the CDR3, the DNA is TGTGCCAGCAGCACGGACACTCAGCCCCAGCATTTT. Its protein is CASSTDTQPQHF. The full variable domain, its missing parts supplied by reference TRBV7-9 and TRBJ1-5, is DTGVSQNPRHKITKRGQNVTFRCDPISEHNRLYWYRQTLGQGPEFLTYFQNEAQLEKSRLLSDRFSAERPKGSFSTLEIQRTEQGDSAMYLCASSTDTQPQHFGDGTRLSIL.